A single TCR beta chain is shown here with its context. Its antigen is not known. These data come from a study of vaccination and CD4 T cells after COVID-19. Sequenced with the Oncomine TCR Beta short-read assay was DNA taken from cultured CD4+ T cells. TCRdb analysed the PCR reads with MiXCR anew, one entry per CDR3 protein. The table records 9,000 to 13,000 distinct CDR3 sequences, around 50% of them present only once. The treatment is: approximately nine-day PBMC culture with coronavirus spike peptide pools or control peptides (ViraFEST assay). Negative selection recovered the CD4+ T cells once they had spent approximately ten days in culture. Germline trimming cut 1 base from V and 2 bases from J; bases unmatched to any gene: 2. In germline, CDR1 is SGHVS, CDR2 FNYEAQ. This CDR3 is built from 15 residues.

The source is a human donor who had recovered from COVID-19. The V gene is TRBV7-6, the J gene TRBJ1-1; 9 nucleotides line up with TRBD1. Sequenced: CD4+ T cells from blood, cultured in vitro. The CDR3 is CASSLGTGANTEAFF. DNA for the CDR3: TGTGCCAGCAGCTTAGGGACAGGGGCAAACACTGAAGCTTTCTTT. Together with reference TRBV7-6 and TRBJ1-1, the CDR3 gives the full variable domain: GAGVSQSPRYKVTKRGQDVALRCDPISGHVSLYWYRQALGQGPEFLTYFNYEAQQDKSGLPNDRFSAERPEGSISTLTIQRTEQRDSAMYRCASSLGTGANTEAFFGQGTRLTVV.